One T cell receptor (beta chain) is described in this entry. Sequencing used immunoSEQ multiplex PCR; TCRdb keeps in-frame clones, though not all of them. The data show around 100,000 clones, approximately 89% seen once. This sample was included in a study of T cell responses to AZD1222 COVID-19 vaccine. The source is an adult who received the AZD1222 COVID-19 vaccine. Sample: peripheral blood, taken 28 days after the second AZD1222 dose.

CDR3 in amino acids: CASSLLLAGVYGYTF. The DNA of the CDR3 is TGTGCCAGCAGTTTGCTCCTGGCAGGAGTCTATGGCTACACCTTC. The chain employs TRBV28 and TRBJ1-2; D gene ambiguous. The length of the CDR3 is 15 residues. Trimming removed 3 bases at V and 4 bases at J, with 15 bases between. CDR1 is MDHEN, CDR2 SYDVKM, per germline.